The clone carrying this T cell receptor (beta chain) was picked up a small number of times. The antigen is unknown. This record comes from a study of blood T cells in healthy people across ages. Using a J-beta primer mix together with a sample-barcoded 5' primer, a second PCR was run for roughly 7 to 11 cycles. TCRdb reanalysed the 5' RACE reads using MiXCR and keeps one entry per CDR3 protein. Of roughly 560,000 distinct CDR3 sequences listed, around 24% are singletons. The ends were cut back, 3 bases at V and 8 bases at J, with 11 bases in the middle. This CDR3 is 13 amino acids long. Germline V lookup: CDR1 SGHTA, CDR2 FQGNSA. Study-wide findings and caveats: Researchers said unsorted PBMCs prevented a conclusive naive versus antigen-experienced comparison.

These records were also assigned to another study, of T cells of mothers and their children.

Sequencing was done on a sample of blood. This rearrangement joins TRBV7-2 to TRBJ1-3; no firm D call. The TCR was taken from a boy aged 5-17 years in good health. CDR3 sequence reads: CASSFRPGDTIYF. CDR3 bases: TGTGCCAGCAGCTTCCGCCCCGGGGACACCATATATTTT.